The source of this TCR beta chain is a study of blood T cell repertoires in COVID-19. Libraries were prepared by immunoSEQ multiplex PCR; TCRdb keeps only in-frame clonotypes and omits some of them. The sample includes over 150,000 clones, about 87% of them seen just once. Germline V gene data show CDR1 as SEHNR and CDR2 as FQNEAQ (reference sequence). CDR3 length equals 15 residues. Trimming removed 0 bases at V and 3 bases at J, with 10 bases between. This TCR derives from a man aged 60 to 75 with COVID-19, enrolled during active disease. The material sequenced was peripheral blood. The chain combines TRBV7-9 with TRBJ2-3; possible D gene TRBD2, 6 bases. The CDR3 sequence: CASSLAAGRTDTQYF. The DNA for the CDR3 is TGTGCCAGCAGCTTAGCTGCAGGGAGGACAGATACGCAGTATTTT.